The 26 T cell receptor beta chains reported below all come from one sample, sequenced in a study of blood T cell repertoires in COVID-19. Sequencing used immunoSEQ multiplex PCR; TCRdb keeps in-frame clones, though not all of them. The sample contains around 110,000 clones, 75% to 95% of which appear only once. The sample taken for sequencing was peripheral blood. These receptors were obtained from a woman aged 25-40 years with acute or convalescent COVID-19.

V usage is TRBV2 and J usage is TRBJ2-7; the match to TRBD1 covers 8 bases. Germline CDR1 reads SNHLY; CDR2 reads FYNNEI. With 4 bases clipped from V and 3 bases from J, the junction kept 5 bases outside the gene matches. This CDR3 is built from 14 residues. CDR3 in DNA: TGTGCCAGCAGTGCCGGACAGGGTGACTACGAGCAGTACTTC. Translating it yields CASSAGQGDYEQYF.

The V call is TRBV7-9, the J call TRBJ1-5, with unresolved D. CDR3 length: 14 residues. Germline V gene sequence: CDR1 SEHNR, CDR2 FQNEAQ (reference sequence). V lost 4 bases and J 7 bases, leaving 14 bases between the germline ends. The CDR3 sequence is CASSYPGLGQPQHF. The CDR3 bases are TGTGCCAGCAGCTACCCGGGGTTAGGACAGCCCCAGCATTTT.

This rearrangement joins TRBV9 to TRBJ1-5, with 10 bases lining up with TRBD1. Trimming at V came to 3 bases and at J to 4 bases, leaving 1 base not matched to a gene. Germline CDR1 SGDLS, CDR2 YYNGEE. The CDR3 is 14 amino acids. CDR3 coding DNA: TGTGCCAGCAGCGCGGGACAGGGGAATCAGCCCCAGCATTTT. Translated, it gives CASSAGQGNQPQHF.

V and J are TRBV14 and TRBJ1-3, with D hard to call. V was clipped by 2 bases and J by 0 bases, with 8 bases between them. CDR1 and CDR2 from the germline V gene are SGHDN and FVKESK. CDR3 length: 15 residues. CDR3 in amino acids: CASSQSVNSGNTIYF. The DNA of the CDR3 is TGTGCCAGCAGCCAAAGCGTCAACTCTGGAAACACCATATATTTT.

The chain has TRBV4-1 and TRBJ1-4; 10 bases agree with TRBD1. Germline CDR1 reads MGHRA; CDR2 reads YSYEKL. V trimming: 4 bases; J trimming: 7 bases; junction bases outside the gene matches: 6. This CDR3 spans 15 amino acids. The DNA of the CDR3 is TGCGCCAGCAGCCCCGTGACAGGGGGCTTTGAAAAACTGTTTTTT. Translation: CASSPVTGGFEKLFF.

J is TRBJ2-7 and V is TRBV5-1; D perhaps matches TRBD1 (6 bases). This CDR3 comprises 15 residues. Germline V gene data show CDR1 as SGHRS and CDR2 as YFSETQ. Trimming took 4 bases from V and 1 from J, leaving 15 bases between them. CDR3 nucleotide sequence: TGCGCCAGCAGCCCAGGACAGCCGTTATCCTACGAGCAGTACTTC. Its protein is CASSPGQPLSYEQYF.

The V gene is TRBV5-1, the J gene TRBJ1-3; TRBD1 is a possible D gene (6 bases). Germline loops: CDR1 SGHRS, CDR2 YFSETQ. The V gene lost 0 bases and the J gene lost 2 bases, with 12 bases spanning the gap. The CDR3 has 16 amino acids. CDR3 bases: TGCGCCAGCAGCTTGGAAGTGGGGGCAGCTGGAAACACCATATATTTT. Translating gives CASSLEVGAAGNTIYF. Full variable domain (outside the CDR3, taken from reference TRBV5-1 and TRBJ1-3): KAGVTQTPRYLIKTRGQQVTLSCSPISGHRSVSWYQQTPGQGLQFLFEYFSETQRNKGNFPGRFSGRQFSNSRSEMNVSTLELGDSALYLCASSLEVGAAGNTIYFGEGSWLTVV.

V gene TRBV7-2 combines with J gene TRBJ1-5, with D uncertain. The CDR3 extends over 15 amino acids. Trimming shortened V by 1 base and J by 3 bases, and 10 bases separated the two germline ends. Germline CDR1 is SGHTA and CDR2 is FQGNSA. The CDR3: CASSLGPGNNQPQHF. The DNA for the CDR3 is TGTGCCAGCAGCTTAGGACCAGGAAACAATCAGCCCCAGCATTTT.

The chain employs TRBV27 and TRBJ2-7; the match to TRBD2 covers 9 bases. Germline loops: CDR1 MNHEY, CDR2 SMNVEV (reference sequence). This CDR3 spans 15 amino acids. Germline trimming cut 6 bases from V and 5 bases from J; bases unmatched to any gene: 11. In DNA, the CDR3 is TGTGCCAGCAGGGGTAGCGGGCGGGGGGGGGACGAGCAGTACTTC. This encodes CASRGSGRGGDEQYF.

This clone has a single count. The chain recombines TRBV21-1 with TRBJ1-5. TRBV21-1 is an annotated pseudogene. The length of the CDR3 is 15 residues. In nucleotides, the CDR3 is TGTGCCAGCAGTAAAGAGGGCGGAGGGAATCAGCCCCAGCATTTT. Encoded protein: CASSKEGGGNQPQHF.

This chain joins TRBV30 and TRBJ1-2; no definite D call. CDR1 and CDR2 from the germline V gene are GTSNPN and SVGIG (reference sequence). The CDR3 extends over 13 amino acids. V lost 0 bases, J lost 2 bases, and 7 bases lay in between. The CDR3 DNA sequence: TGTGCCTGGAGTGTACAGAAAAACTATGGCTACACCTTC. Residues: CAWSVQKNYGYTF.

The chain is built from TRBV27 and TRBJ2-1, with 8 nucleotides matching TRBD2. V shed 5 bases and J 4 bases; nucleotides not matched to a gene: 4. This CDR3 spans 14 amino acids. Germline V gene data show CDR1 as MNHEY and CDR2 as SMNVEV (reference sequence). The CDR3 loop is CASSIAGGYNEQFF. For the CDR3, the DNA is TGTGCCAGCAGTATCGCGGGGGGATACAATGAGCAGTTCTTC.

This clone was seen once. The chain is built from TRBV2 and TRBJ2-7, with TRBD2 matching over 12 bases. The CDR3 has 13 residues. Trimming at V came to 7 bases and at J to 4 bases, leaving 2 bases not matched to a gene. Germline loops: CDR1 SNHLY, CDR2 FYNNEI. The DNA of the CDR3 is TGTGCCAGCAAGCTAGCGGGGGGGTACGAGCAGTACTTC. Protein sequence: CASKLAGGYEQYF.

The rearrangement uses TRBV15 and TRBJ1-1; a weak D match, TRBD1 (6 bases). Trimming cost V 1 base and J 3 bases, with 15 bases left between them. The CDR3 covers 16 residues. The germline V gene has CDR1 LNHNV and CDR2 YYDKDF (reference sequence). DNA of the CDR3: TGTGCCACCAGCAGAGGTAGTCAGGGGTTGGACACTGAAGCTTTCTTT. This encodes CATSRGSQGLDTEAFF.

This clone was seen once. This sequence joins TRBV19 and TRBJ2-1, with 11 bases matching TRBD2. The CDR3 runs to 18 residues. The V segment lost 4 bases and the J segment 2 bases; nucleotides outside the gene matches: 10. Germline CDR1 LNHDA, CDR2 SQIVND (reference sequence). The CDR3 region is CASSTPHKLAGAYNEQFF. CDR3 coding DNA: TGTGCCAGTAGTACCCCCCATAAACTAGCGGGGGCCTACAATGAGCAGTTCTTC.

The DNA for the CDR3 is TGTGCCAGCTCAGGGTTTGAATCGGGTTCACCCCTCCACTTT. It translates to CASSGFESGSPLHF. The chain couples TRBV19 to TRBJ1-6, with D perhaps matching TRBD1 (5 bases). Germline CDR1 and CDR2: LNHDA and SQIVND (reference sequence). The CDR3 length is 14 residues. Trimming stripped 9 bases from V and 9 bases from J, with 18 bases between.

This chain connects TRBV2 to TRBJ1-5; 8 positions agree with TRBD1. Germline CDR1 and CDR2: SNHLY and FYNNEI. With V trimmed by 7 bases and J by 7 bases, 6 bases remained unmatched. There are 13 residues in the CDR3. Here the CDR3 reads CASTTGVGQPQHF. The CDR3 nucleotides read TGTGCCAGCACGACAGGGGTAGGGCAGCCCCAGCATTTT. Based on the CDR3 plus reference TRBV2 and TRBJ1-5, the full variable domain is EPEVTQTPSHQVTQMGQEVILRCVPISNHLYFYWYRQILGQKVEFLVSFYNNEISEKSEIFDDQFSVERPDGSNFTLKIRSTKLEDSAMYFCASTTGVGQPQHFGDGTRLSIL.

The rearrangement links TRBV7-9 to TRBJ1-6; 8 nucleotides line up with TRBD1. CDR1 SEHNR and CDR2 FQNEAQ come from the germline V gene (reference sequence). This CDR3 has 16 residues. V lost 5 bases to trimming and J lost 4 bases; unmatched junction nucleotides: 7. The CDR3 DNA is TGTGCCAGCAGCCCGACAGGGGATTTATATAATTCACCCCTCCACTTT. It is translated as CASSPTGDLYNSPLHF.

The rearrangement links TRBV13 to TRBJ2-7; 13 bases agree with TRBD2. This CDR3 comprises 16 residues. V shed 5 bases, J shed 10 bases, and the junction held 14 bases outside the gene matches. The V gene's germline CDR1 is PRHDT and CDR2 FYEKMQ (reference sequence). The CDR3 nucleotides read TGTGCCAGCAGCCCCGGGACTAGCGGGGTGCTGGGGGATCAGTACTTC. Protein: CASSPGTSGVLGDQYF.

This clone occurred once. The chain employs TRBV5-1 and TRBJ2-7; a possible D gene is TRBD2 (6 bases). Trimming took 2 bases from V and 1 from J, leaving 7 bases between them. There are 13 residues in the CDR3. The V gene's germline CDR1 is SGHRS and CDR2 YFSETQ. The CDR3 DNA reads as TGCGCCAGCAGCTTTGCGGGGTCCTACGAGCAGTACTTC. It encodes CASSFAGSYEQYF.

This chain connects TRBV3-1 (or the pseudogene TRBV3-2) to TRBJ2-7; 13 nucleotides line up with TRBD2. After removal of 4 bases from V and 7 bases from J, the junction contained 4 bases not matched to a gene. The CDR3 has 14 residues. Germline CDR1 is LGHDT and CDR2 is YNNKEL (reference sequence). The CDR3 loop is CASSRTSGSGEQYF. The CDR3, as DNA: TGTGCCAGCAGCCGGACTAGCGGGAGTGGAGAGCAGTACTTC.

The CDR3 bases are TGTGCAAGTCGCTCCGGGACAGGGGGAACTAATCAGCCCCAGCATTTT. Translation gives CASRSGTGGTNQPQHF. The chain joins TRBV12-2 to TRBJ1-5; the listed D gene, TRBD1, was not tested against the DNA. TRBV12-2 is noted as a pseudogene. The CDR3 contains 16 residues.

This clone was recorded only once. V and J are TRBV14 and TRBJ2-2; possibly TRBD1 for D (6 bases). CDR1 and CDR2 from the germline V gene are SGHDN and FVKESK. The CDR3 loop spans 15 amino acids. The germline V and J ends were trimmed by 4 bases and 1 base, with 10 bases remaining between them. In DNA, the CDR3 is TGTGCCAGCAGCCGCCCGGGACAGAACACCGGGGAGCTGTTTTTT. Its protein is CASSRPGQNTGELFF.

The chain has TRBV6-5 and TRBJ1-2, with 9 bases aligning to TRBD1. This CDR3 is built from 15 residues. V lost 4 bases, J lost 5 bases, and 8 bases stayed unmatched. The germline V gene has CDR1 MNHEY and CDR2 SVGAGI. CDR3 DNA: TGTGCCAGCAGTTTGGGTTCAGGACAGGGGTATGGCTACACCTTC. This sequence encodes CASSLGSGQGYGYTF.

CDR3 nucleotides: TGTGCCAGCAGTAACAGGGTTGGGGGCTACACCTTC. Its translation is CASSNRVGGYTF. This rearrangement joins TRBV28 to TRBJ1-2, with D tentatively TRBD1 (6 bases). The germline CDR1 and CDR2 sequences are MDHEN and SYDVKM. This CDR3 has 12 residues. Trimming removed 5 bases from V and 8 bases from J, with 12 bases in between.

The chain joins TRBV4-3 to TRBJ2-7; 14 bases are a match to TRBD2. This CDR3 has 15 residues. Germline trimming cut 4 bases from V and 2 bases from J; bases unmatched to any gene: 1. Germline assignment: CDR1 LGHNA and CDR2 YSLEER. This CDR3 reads CASSLGLAGAYEQYF. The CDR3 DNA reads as TGCGCCAGCAGCCTGGGACTAGCGGGGGCCTACGAGCAGTACTTC.